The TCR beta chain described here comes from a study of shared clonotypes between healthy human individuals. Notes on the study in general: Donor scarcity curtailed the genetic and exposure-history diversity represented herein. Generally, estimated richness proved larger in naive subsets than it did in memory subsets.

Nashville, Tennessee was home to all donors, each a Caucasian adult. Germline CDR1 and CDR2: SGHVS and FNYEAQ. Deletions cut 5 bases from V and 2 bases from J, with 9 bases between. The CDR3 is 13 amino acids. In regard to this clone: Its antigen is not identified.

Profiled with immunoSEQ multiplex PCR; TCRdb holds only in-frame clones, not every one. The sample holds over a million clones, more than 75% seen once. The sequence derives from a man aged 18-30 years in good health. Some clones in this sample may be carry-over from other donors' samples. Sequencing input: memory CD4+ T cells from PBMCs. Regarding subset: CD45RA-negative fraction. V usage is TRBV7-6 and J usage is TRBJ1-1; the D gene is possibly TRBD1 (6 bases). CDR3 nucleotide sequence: TGTGCCAGCAGCCAGGACAGCAACACTGAAGCTTTCTTT. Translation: CASSQDSNTEAFF. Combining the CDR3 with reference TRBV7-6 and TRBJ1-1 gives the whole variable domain GAGVSQSPRYKVTKRGQDVALRCDPISGHVSLYWYRQALGQGPEFLTYFNYEAQQDKSGLPNDRFSAERPEGSISTLTIQRTEQRDSAMYRCASSQDSNTEAFFGQGTRLTVV.